The 6 T cell receptor beta chains presented below share a single source sample, sequenced in a study of vaccination and CD4 T cells after COVID-19. Once obtained from cultured CD4+ T cells, the DNA was sequenced using the Oncomine TCR Beta short-read assay. TCRdb re-called the PCR reads with MiXCR, one entry per CDR3 protein. This sample has 20,000 to 25,000 distinct CDR3 sequences, with 60% found just once. Treatment given: approximately 9-day PBMC culture with coronavirus spike peptide pools or control peptides (ViraFEST assay). These receptors are not linked to any known antigen. The sample in question was CD4+ T cells from blood, cultured in vitro, obtained after SARS-CoV-2 vaccination. The receptor set was obtained from a human donor who received a COVID-19 vaccine.

The chain joins TRBV20-1 to TRBJ2-7; TRBD1 aligns across 7 bases. Germline CDR1 is DFQATT and CDR2 is SNEGSKA (reference sequence). CDR3 length equals 15 residues. V dropped 0 bases and J dropped 1; count of bases not matched to a gene: 6. CDR3 bases: TGCAGTGCTAGAGATAGGGAGACAGGGTCCTACGAGCAGTACTTC. Encoded protein: CSARDRETGSYEQYF.

The chain employs TRBV20-1 and TRBJ1-2, with 12 bases that match TRBD1. The CDR3 totals 15 residues. Germline loops: CDR1 DFQATT, CDR2 SNEGSKA (reference sequence). V was pared by 5 bases and J by 5 bases, with 9 bases of the junction left unmatched. The CDR3 region has the DNA TGCAGTGCTGGCCGGGACAGGGGGCGCGGGTATGGCTACACCTTC. It yields the protein CSAGRDRGRGYGYTF.

The chain links TRBV30 to TRBJ1-2; D may be TRBD1 (6 bases). CDR1 and CDR2 (germline): GTSNPN, SVGIG (reference sequence). V lost 0 bases, J lost 2 bases, and 10 bases lay in between. The CDR3 covers 14 residues. The CDR3 sequence: CAWSVGGPNYGYTF. The DNA of the CDR3 is TGTGCCTGGAGTGTAGGGGGGCCAAACTATGGCTACACCTTC.

This chain connects TRBV28 to TRBJ1-6; no clear D gene. CDR1 MDHEN and CDR2 SYDVKM come from the germline V gene. Trimming shortened V by 7 bases and J by 10 bases, and 20 bases separated the two germline ends. The CDR3 consists of 15 residues. CDR3 nucleotide sequence: TGTGCCAGCATCCCCTCCTTCCGGGCGGCATCACCCCTCCACTTT. It is translated as CASIPSFRAASPLHF.

V gene TRBV19 combines with J gene TRBJ2-7; a weak D match, TRBD1 (6 bases). V lost 11 bases, J lost 6 bases, and 20 bases lay in between. Looked up from germline, CDR1 is LNHDA and CDR2 is SQIVND (reference sequence). This CDR3 has 13 amino acids. CDR3 in DNA: TGTGCCGCGGCCGGGACACGATTCTCCGAGCAGTACTTC. This codes for CAAAGTRFSEQYF.

The CDR3 bases are TGTGCCAGCAGGGTTGGTGAAAAACTGTTTTTT. Its protein product is CASRVGEKLFF. This chain connects TRBV6-1 to TRBJ1-4; D unresolved. CDR3 length: 11 amino acids. V was cut by 6 bases and J by 7 bases, with 6 bases left in between. The germline gives CDR1 MNHNS, CDR2 SASEGT.